This is a list of T cell receptor beta chains from one sample in a study of Graves' ophthalmopathy and Graves' hyperthyroidism. TCRdb re-called the multiplex PCR reads through MiXCR, storing one row per CDR3 protein. The data show 300,000 to 350,000 distinct CDR3 sequences, roughly 15% seen once. Sequencing used peripheral blood. All receptors come from an adult man with Graves' ophthalmopathy. The CDR3 runs from the conserved cysteine through the conserved F or W. A D gene is named only where the DNA matches it firmly. Only part of the rows carry a size: once, few, many, or a class if the clone is expanded.

many,NA,TRBJ1-2,TRBV5-5,TGTGCCAGCAGCTTGGGTCAGGGATTGCGCGGCTCTGGCTACACCTTC,CASSLGQGLRGSGYTF
NA,NA,TRBJ1-3,TRBV30,TGTGCCTGGAGAGAAGGGAACACCATATATTTT,CAWREGNTIYF
many,TRBD2,TRBJ2-7,TRBV7-3,TGTGCCAGCAGCTTAACACCGGGGACTAGTATCGAGCAGTACTTC,CASSLTPGTSIEQYF
many,NA,TRBJ1-2,TRBV20-1,TGCAGTGCTAGAGTGACTCCTCAGAGGCGCGGGGACTACACCTTC,CSARVTPQRRGDYTF
many,TRBD1,TRBJ1-5,TRBV30,TGTGCCTGGAGATTACAGGGGGGGAGCAATCAGCCCCAGCATTTT,CAWRLQGGSNQPQHF
many,NA,TRBJ2-2,TRBV27,TGTGCCAGCAGTGGGTGGGACGGGGAGCTGTTTTTT,CASSGWDGELFF
many,NA,TRBJ1-2,TRBV20-1,TGCAGTCCAAAGATAAGTGACGGAGCTAACTATGGCTACACCTTC,CSPKISDGANYGYTF
NA,TRBD2,TRBJ2-4,TRBV7-8,TGTGCCAGCAGCTCAACTAGCGGGAGGAACATTCAGTACTTC,CASSSTSGRNIQYF
many,NA,TRBJ1-1,TRBV7-9,TGTGCCAGCAGCTTAGGTGGAGGTGGGAACACTGAAGCTTTCTTT,CASSLGGGGNTEAFF
many,TRBD1,TRBJ1-2,TRBV5-6,TGTGCCAGCAGCAAGAGGGGACAGGGGGCCTATGGCTACACCTTC,CASSKRGQGAYGYTF
NA,TRBD1,TRBJ2-7,TRBV24-1,TGTGCCACCAGTGACAACCGGGACAGGGCTCCCTACGAGCAGTACTTC,CATSDNRDRAPYEQYF
many,NA,TRBJ1-2,TRBV7-9,TGTGCCAGCAGCTTGAGTGTTCCGGGGGCAGCAGGCTACACCTTC,CASSLSVPGAAGYTF
many,TRBD1,TRBJ2-7,TRBV30,TGTGCCTGGAGCCCCGGGACAGGGATCTACGAGCAGTACTTC,CAWSPGTGIYEQYF
many,NA,TRBJ1-5,TRBV28,TGTGCCAGCAGGTCAGGGGTCAATAGCAATCAGCCCCAGCATTTT,CASRSGVNSNQPQHF
many,TRBD1,TRBJ2-7,TRBV4-1,TGCGCCAGCAGTCAAGCCGGGACAGTCGCCTACGAGCAGTACTTC,CASSQAGTVAYEQYF
many,TRBD1,TRBJ1-1,TRBV19,TGTGCCAGTACCCGACGGGGACAGGGGAGAACTGAAGCTTTCTTT,CASTRRGQGRTEAFF
NA,NA,TRBJ2-7,TRBV29-1,TGCAGCGTTGGGAGTAGTGGCACCTCCTACGAGCAGTACTTC,CSVGSSGTSYEQYF
many,TRBD1,TRBJ2-2,TRBV24-1,TGTGCCACCAGTGAAAGGGGGACAGGGACTACCGGGGAGCTGTTTTTT,CATSERGTGTTGELFF
NA,TRBD1,TRBJ2-7,TRBV6-1,TGTGCCAGCAACGCCGGGACAGCGCCCGAGCAGTACTTC,CASNAGTAPEQYF
many,NA,TRBJ1-1,TRBV20-1,TGCAGTGCTAGGCCCTCCGCGCGGGGGAACACTGAAGCTTTCTTT,CSARPSARGNTEAFF
many,NA,TRBJ1-1,TRBV18,TGTGCCAGCTCACCGTCCCAGGCGGTGAACACTGAAGCTTTCTTT,CASSPSQAVNTEAFF
many,NA,TRBJ2-5,TRBV12-3/TRBV12-4,TGTGCCAGCAGCCGCCACCCCCGAGGAGAGACCCAGTACTTC,CASSRHPRGETQYF
many,NA,TRBJ1-2,TRBV20-1,TGCAGTGCTAGACCTCCCGTGTTCTTCCAGGGCTTTGGCTACACCTTC,CSARPPVFFQGFGYTF
many,NA,TRBJ2-7,TRBV6-6,TGTGCCAGCAGTTACTCTGAAGCCCATTTTGGAGACAGGCTTTGGTGCGAGCAGTACTTC,CASSYSEAHFGDRLWCEQYF
NA,NA,TRBJ1-1,TRBV11-2,TGTGCCAGCAGCTCGGACATGCACGCTTTCTTT,CASSSDMHAFF
many,TRBD1,TRBJ2-7,TRBV29-1,TGCAGCGTTGGGGGTCAGGGGGCCAACGAGCAGTACTTC,CSVGGQGANEQYF
NA,TRBD2,TRBJ2-5,TRBV20-1,TGCAGTGCTAGCACTAGCGGGGGGGCCCAAGAGACCCAGTACTTC,CSASTSGGAQETQYF
many,TRBD2,TRBJ2-7,TRBV13,TGTGCCAGCAGCTGGGGACTAGCGGGAGGTTACGAGCAGTACTTC,CASSWGLAGGYEQYF
many,NA,TRBJ2-5,TRBV29-1,TGCAGCGGGACCAGGGGCGGGGAGACCCAGTACTTC,CSGTRGGETQYF
NA,TRBD1,TRBJ1-3,TRBV14,TGTGCCAGCAGCCAGCGGACAGGGGGCAAATCAGGAAACACCATATATTTT,CASSQRTGGKSGNTIYF
NA,NA,TRBJ2-7,TRBV12-3/TRBV12-4,TGTGCCAGCAGTTTAGAAAGAGCGTTTTTAGCGGCATTTCGCGAGCAGTACTTC,CASSLERAFLAAFREQYF
many,NA,TRBJ2-3,TRBV2,TGTGCCAGCAAAGGTAGCGCAGATACGCAGTATTTT,CASKGSADTQYF
few,NA,TRBJ1-4,TRBV10-3,TGTGCCATCAGTGAGCTAGGAGGGCGAGCAACTAATGAAAAACTGTTTTTT,CAISELGGRATNEKLFF
many,NA,TRBJ1-2,TRBV7-2,TGTGCCAGCAGCCCCAGACTGAATATGATGGGCTACACCTTC,CASSPRLNMMGYTF
many,NA,TRBJ2-5,TRBV20-1,TGCAGTGCTTTACCACAGGGAGCCGAGACCCAGTACTTC,CSALPQGAETQYF
many,TRBD1,TRBJ1-5,TRBV30,TGTGCCTGGAGCCCGGACAGGGATCAGCCCCAGCATTTT,CAWSPDRDQPQHF
many,TRBD1,TRBJ2-2,TRBV7-2,TGTGCCAGCAAAACACAGGGGGATCACACCGGGGAGCTGTTTTTT,CASKTQGDHTGELFF
many,NA,TRBJ2-5,TRBV5-1,TGCGCCAGCACCTTCGGGACTCAGCAAGAGACCCAGTACTTC,CASTFGTQQETQYF
few,TRBD2,TRBJ2-5,TRBV7-8,TGTGCCAGCAGCCAGAGACTAGCGGGAGGTAATGGAGAGACCCAGTACTTC,CASSQRLAGGNGETQYF
NA,NA,TRBJ2-7,TRBV7-2,TGTGCCAGCAGCTTAGGTGGGAAGAAGTACGAGCAGTACTTC,CASSLGGKKYEQYF
many,TRBD1,TRBJ2-1,TRBV12-3/TRBV12-4,TGTGCCAGCAGGCTAGGGACAGGGGGCTACAATGAGCAGTTCTTC,CASRLGTGGYNEQFF
many,TRBD1,TRBJ2-7,TRBV30,TGTGCCTGGCGCCCCCGACAGGGGTTGGACTACGAGCAGTACTTC,CAWRPRQGLDYEQYF
many,NA,TRBJ2-7,TRBV20-1,TGCAGTTCCCAGCAGGGGGCTAGCGGGAACTACGAGCAGTACTTC,CSSQQGASGNYEQYF
many,TRBD1,TRBJ2-4,TRBV28,TGTGCCAGCAGTCCTCGGGACAGGATTGTATACATTCAGTACTTC,CASSPRDRIVYIQYF
many,TRBD1,TRBJ1-1,TRBV12-3/TRBV12-4,TGTGCCAGCAGCTGGCGGACAGGGAACACTGAAGCTTTCTTT,CASSWRTGNTEAFF
many,TRBD1,TRBJ1-6,TRBV28,TGTGCCAGCAGTTCCCCCTCGAAGACAGGGGGGAATTCACCCCTCCACTTT,CASSSPSKTGGNSPLHF
NA,NA,TRBJ2-2,TRBV28,TGTGCCGGCCTGAGCAGGAACACCGGGGAGCTGTTTTTT,CAGLSRNTGELFF
many,NA,TRBJ1-6,TRBV5-1,TGCGCCAGCAGCTTGGATCCGACAGGAGTTAATTCACCCCTCCACTTT,CASSLDPTGVNSPLHF
NA,TRBD2,TRBJ2-7,TRBV7-2,TGTGCCAGCAGCCTAGTGGCGGGAGGGCCGAGGGAGCAGTACTTC,CASSLVAGGPREQYF
many,TRBD1,TRBJ1-1,TRBV30,TGTGCCTGGAGCCCCGGGACAGGGGATGACACTGAAGCTTTCTTT,CAWSPGTGDDTEAFF
NA,TRBD1,TRBJ1-3,TRBV6-1,TGTGCCAGCAGTCCCGGACAGGGGGCGAGGGGTAACACCATATATTTT,CASSPGQGARGNTIYF
NA,NA,TRBJ1-5,TRBV2,TGTGCCAGCACCCCGGACAGTGCTAGCAATCAGCCCCAGCATTTT,CASTPDSASNQPQHF